A selection of T cell receptor beta chains follows, all from one sample in a study of cytomegalovirus exposure and HLA in healthy donors. Produced via immunoSEQ multiplex PCR; TCRdb's table is partial and in-frame only. The sample holds about 330,000 clones, 75% to 90% seen once. Sequencing was performed on PBMCs. The source is a woman younger than 35 in good health and CMV-seronegative. CDR3s include the opening cysteine and the closing phenylalanine or tryptophan. A D gene is named only where the DNA matches it firmly. Not every row has a clone size; where given, it reads once, few, many or a size class.

size	D	length	V	J	DNA	CDR3
-	-	12	TRBV19	TRBJ1-1	TGTGCCAGTAGTCCCCCGGGAACTGAAGCTTTCTTT	CASSPPGTEAFF
-	-	16	TRBV11-3	TRBJ2-1	TGTGCCAGCAGCTTAGGGGGCGTCCTTTCCTACAATGAGCAGTTCTTC	CASSLGGVLSYNEQFF
-	-	13	TRBV4-3	TRBJ2-1	TGCGCCAGCAGCCCCCAGTCGGGGAATGAGCAGTTCTTC	CASSPQSGNEQFF
-	TRBD1	14	TRBV2	TRBJ1-1	TGTGCCAGCAGTGGTGGACAGGGGTTTTCGGAAGCTTTCTTT	CASSGGQGFSEAFF
-	TRBD2	14	TRBV19	TRBJ2-1	TGTGCCACCGCGGGACTAGCGGGAGTTGATGAGCAGTTCTTC	CATAGLAGVDEQFF
-	TRBD1	15	TRBV7-2	TRBJ2-7	TGTGCCAGCAGCTTAGCGTCCGGGACAGGGTACGAGCAGTACTTC	CASSLASGTGYEQYF
once	TRBD1	15	TRBV7-2	TRBJ2-2	TGTGCCAGCAGCTTAGTAGAGGGGGCGGTCGGGGAGCTGTTTTTT	CASSLVEGAVGELFF
-	TRBD2	14	TRBV19	TRBJ2-5	TGTGCCAGTAGTATAGGTATTGCGGGAGGGCCGCAGTACTTC	CASSIGIAGGPQYF
-	TRBD2	15	TRBV25-1	TRBJ2-7	TGTGCCAGCAGTAGCGGTAGCGGGGGACTCTACGAGCAGTACTTC	CASSSGSGGLYEQYF
-	TRBD1	15	TRBV15	TRBJ2-7	TGTGCCACCAGCAGAGGGGACAGCATCTCCTACGAGCAGTACTTC	CATSRGDSISYEQYF
-	-	14	TRBV6-5	TRBJ2-7	TGTGCCAGCAGTTACTCGTACTCCTCCTACGAGCAGTACTTC	CASSYSYSSYEQYF
-	-	12	TRBV4-1	TRBJ2-5	TGCGCCAGCAGCCAAGACTTGGAGACCCAGTACTTC	CASSQDLETQYF
-	TRBD1	16	TRBV27	TRBJ2-3	TGTGCCAGCAGTGTTCAGGGGGCGAATGGAGCAGATACGCAGTATTTT	CASSVQGANGADTQYF
-	TRBD2	15	TRBV7-9	TRBJ2-7	TGTGCCAGCAGAACGACGGGACTAGCTTCCTACGAGCAGTACTTC	CASRTTGLASYEQYF
-	TRBD1	18	TRBV4-2	TRBJ2-7	TGTGCCAGCAGCCAAGAAGCGTACCCGGGGACAGCTTCCTACGAGCAGTACTTC	CASSQEAYPGTASYEQYF
-	TRBD1	14	TRBV28	TRBJ2-7	TGTGCCAGCACCCTAGGGACAGGGTCCTACGAGCAGTACTTC	CASTLGTGSYEQYF
-	TRBD1	16	TRBV6-6	TRBJ2-2	TGTGCCAGCAGTGTATACAGGGGGCCGGACACCGGGGAGCTGTTTTTT	CASSVYRGPDTGELFF
once	TRBD1	13	TRBV5-6	TRBJ2-5	TGTGCCAGCAGCCGACAGGGGCAAGAGACCCAGTACTTC	CASSRQGQETQYF
once	TRBD1	17	TRBV4-3	TRBJ2-5	TGCGCCAGCAGCCAAGATCAAATGGGACAGGTGGCAGAGACCCAGTACTTC	CASSQDQMGQVAETQYF
-	TRBD1	15	TRBV28	TRBJ2-3	TGTGCCAGCAGTTTAGAACAGGGGTCGGGAGATACGCAGTATTTT	CASSLEQGSGDTQYF
few	-	13	TRBV10-3	TRBJ1-5	TGTGCCATCAGACAGACACTAGATCAGCCCCAGCATTTT	CAIRQTLDQPQHF
-	-	15	TRBV4-1	TRBJ2-5	TGCGCCAGCAGCCACCGCGGGGAGAGGGTTGAGACCCAGTACTTC	CASSHRGERVETQYF
-	-	13	TRBV28	TRBJ1-2	TGTGCCAGCAGTTTATCCATCAGGGTGGGCTACACCTTC	CASSLSIRVGYTF
-	TRBD1	14	TRBV5-4	TRBJ1-4	TGTGCCAGCAGCTCGGGACAGGTCGGGGAAAAACTGTTTTTT	CASSSGQVGEKLFF
-	TRBD2	17	TRBV4-3	TRBJ2-7	TGCGCCAGCAGCCAAGATCTAGGGGGACTAGTGATCTACGAGCAGTACTTC	CASSQDLGGLVIYEQYF
-	TRBD2	16	TRBV4-3	TRBJ2-7	TGCGCCAGCAGCCCAGCTAGCGGTCTTACCTCCTACGAGCAGTACTTC	CASSPASGLTSYEQYF
few	-	10	TRBV30	TRBJ1-2	TGTGCCTGGAGTGGCAATAGGGGCACCTTC	CAWSGNRGTF
-	-	13	TRBV2	TRBJ1-4	TGTGCCAGCAGTGAACAGGGTTTTGAAAAACTGTTTTTT	CASSEQGFEKLFF
-	TRBD1	14	TRBV11-3	TRBJ2-5	TGTGCCAGCAGCAATGGACAGGACAAAGAGACCCAGTACTTC	CASSNGQDKETQYF
-	-	14	TRBV15	TRBJ2-7	TGTGCCACCAGCCCTGATAGCGGCCTATACGAGCAGTACTTC	CATSPDSGLYEQYF
-	TRBD2	16	TRBV5-1	TRBJ2-1	TGCGCCAGCAGCAAGACTAGCGGGAACCCCTACAATGAGCAGTTCTTC	CASSKTSGNPYNEQFF
once	TRBD2	10	TRBV29-1	TRBJ2-3	TGCAGCGGGGGGGGAGATACGCAGTATTTT	CSGGGDTQYF
few	-	14	TRBV11-1	TRBJ1-1	TGTGCCAGCAGCTTAATCTTTCGGAACACTGAAGCTTTCTTT	CASSLIFRNTEAFF
-	TRBD2	17	TRBV10-1	TRBJ2-6	TGCGCCAGCACCCGGGGGGGGGCGCATTATGGGGCCAACGTCCTGACTTTC	CASTRGGAHYGANVLTF
-	-	14	TRBV10-3	TRBJ2-1	TGTGCCATCAGTGAGCCCAGACTAGGGAATGAGCAGTTCTTC	CAISEPRLGNEQFF
-	-	15	TRBV4-1	TRBJ2-2	TGCGCCAGCAGCCAATGGAGCGCGGAGCCCGGGGAGCTGTTTTTT	CASSQWSAEPGELFF
-	TRBD1	15	TRBV25-1	TRBJ1-1	TGTGCCAGCAGTGAATATGCAGGGGGCAATACTGAAGCTTTCTTT	CASSEYAGGNTEAFF
-	-	12	TRBV7-9	TRBJ2-7	TGTGCCAGCAGCTCCCACACTAACGAGCAGTACTTC	CASSSHTNEQYF
once	-	12	TRBV16	TRBJ2-1	TGTGCCAGCAGCCAATCCGGGAATGAGCAGTTCTTC	CASSQSGNEQFF
-	TRBD2	17	TRBV9	TRBJ2-1	TGTGCCAGCAGCCCATACGGGACTAGCGGGGGTTACAATGAGCAGTTCTTC	CASSPYGTSGGYNEQFF
few	TRBD2	15	TRBV5-1	TRBJ2-1	TGCGCCAGCAGCGCAGGGACTAGCGGGACTCATGAGCAGTTCTTC	CASSAGTSGTHEQFF
few	-	16	TRBV11-1	TRBJ2-5	TGTGCCAGCAGCTCCCGTGCGGGGCGGTACCAAGAGACCCAGTACTTC	CASSSRAGRYQETQYF
-	-	14	TRBV6-5	TRBJ1-5	TGTGCCACCAAACAGAGGGCTGGCAATCAGCCCCAGCATTTT	CATKQRAGNQPQHF
-	TRBD2	15	TRBV28	TRBJ2-7	TGTGCCAGCAGTCCGACTAGCGGGATAGTTTTCGAGCAGTACTTC	CASSPTSGIVFEQYF
once	TRBD1	15	TRBV5-3	TRBJ1-5	TGTGCCAGAAGCTTGGGGCGGGACAGAAATCAGCCCCAGCATTTT	CARSLGRDRNQPQHF
-	-	15	TRBV5-1	TRBJ2-1	TGCGCCAGCAGCTTTGCCCGAGAGGTATACAATGAGCAGTTCTTC	CASSFAREVYNEQFF
-	TRBD1	15	TRBV11-3	TRBJ2-5	TGTGCCAGCAGCTTAGGGACAGGGTTGGTAGAGACCCAGTACTTC	CASSLGTGLVETQYF
-	TRBD1	15	TRBV28	TRBJ2-7	TGTGCCAGCAGGCGGCTGGGACAGGGAGCCTACGAGCAGTACTTC	CASRRLGQGAYEQYF
-	TRBD2	14	TRBV2	TRBJ2-7	TGTGCCAGCAGTGAACTAGCGGTGGGTTACGAGCAGTACTTC	CASSELAVGYEQYF
-	TRBD1	15	TRBV5-1	TRBJ2-1	TGCGCCAGCACCCAACAGGGGACGCGATACAATGAGCAGTTCTTC	CASTQQGTRYNEQFF
-	-	19	TRBV4-3	TRBJ2-7	TGCGCCAGCAGCCCAAGGGGGGGCCCCGACAGCCGACTTGGAAACGAGCAGTACTTC	CASSPRGGPDSRLGNEQYF
-	TRBD1	15	TRBV19	TRBJ1-1	TGTGCCAGTAGTGTCCGGACAGGGGATGGAACTGAAGCTTTCTTT	CASSVRTGDGTEAFF
once	-	12	TRBV7-2	TRBJ2-7	TGTGCCAGCAGCTTTGAGGCCTCCGAGCAGTACTTC	CASSFEASEQYF
-	TRBD1	14	TRBV6-5	TRBJ1-3	TGTGCCACGGGACAGGGTACCTCTGGAAACACCATATATTTT	CATGQGTSGNTIYF